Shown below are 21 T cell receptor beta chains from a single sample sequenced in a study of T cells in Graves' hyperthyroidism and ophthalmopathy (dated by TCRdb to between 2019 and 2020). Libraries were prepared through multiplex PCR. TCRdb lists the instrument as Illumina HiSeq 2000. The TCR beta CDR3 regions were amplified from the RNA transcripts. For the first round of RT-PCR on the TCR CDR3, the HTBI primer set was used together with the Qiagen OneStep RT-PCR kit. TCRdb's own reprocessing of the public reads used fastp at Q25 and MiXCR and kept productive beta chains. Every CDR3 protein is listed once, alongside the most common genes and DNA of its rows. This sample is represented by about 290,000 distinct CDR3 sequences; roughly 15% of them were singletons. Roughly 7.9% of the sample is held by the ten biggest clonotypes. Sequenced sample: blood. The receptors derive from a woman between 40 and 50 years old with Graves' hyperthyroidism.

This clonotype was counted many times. CDR3 in DNA: TGTGCCACCAGTGATTCTGGGACAAATCACCTCTACGAGCAGTACTTC. Encoded protein: CATSDSGTNHLYEQYF. The J gene is TRBJ2-7, the V gene TRBV24-1, with D possibly TRBD1 on 6 matching bases. Germline CDR1 KGHDR, CDR2 SFDVKD. V was cut by 2 bases and J by 3 bases, with 16 bases left in between. CDR3 length equals 16 residues.

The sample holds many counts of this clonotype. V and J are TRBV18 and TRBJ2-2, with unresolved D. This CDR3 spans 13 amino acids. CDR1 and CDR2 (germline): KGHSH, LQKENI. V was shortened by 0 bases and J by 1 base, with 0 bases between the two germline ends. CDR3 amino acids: CASSPPNTGELFF. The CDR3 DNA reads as TGTGCCAGCTCACCACCGAACACCGGGGAGCTGTTTTTT.

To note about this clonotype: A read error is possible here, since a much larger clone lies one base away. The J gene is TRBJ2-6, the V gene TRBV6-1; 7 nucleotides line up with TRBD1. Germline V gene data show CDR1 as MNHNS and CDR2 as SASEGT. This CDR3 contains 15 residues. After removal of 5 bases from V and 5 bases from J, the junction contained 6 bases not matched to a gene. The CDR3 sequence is CASSWTGPRANVLTF. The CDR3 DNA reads TGTGCCAGCAGTTGGACAGGTCCTAGGGCCAACGTCCTGACTTTC.

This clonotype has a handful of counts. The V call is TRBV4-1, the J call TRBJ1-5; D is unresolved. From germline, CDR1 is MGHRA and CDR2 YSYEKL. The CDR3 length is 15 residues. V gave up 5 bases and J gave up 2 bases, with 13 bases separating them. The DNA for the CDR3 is TGCGCCAGCAGCTTATACCTTGGGGGCAATCAGCCCCAGCATTTT. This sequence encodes CASSLYLGGNQPQHF.

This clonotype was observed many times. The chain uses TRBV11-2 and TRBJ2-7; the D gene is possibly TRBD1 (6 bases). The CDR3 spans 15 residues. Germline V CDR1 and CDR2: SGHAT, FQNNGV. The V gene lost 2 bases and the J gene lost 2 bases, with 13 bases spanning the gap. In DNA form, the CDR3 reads TGTGCCAGCAGCTTAAACAGGGATCCCACCTACGAGCAGTACTTC. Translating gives CASSLNRDPTYEQYF.

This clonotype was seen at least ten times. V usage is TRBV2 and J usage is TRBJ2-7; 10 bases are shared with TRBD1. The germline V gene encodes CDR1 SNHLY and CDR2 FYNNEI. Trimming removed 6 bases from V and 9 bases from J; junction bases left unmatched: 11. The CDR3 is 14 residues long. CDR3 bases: TGTGCCAGCAGGGCCGGGACAGGGGCTTCTTGGCAGTACTTC. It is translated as CASRAGTGASWQYF. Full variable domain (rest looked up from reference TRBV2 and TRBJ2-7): EPEVTQTPSHQVTQMGQEVILRCVPISNHLYFYWYRQILGQKVEFLVSFYNNEISEKSEIFDDQFSVERPDGSNFTLKIRSTKLEDSAMYFCASRAGTGASWQYFGPGTRLTVT.

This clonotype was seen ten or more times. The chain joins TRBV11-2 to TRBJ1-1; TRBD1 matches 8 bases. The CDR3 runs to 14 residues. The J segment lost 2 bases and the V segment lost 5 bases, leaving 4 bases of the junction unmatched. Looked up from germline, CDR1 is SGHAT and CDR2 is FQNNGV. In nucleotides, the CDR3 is TGTGCCAGCAGCCAGGGACAGGCTAACACTGAAGCTTTCTTT. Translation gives CASSQGQANTEAFF.

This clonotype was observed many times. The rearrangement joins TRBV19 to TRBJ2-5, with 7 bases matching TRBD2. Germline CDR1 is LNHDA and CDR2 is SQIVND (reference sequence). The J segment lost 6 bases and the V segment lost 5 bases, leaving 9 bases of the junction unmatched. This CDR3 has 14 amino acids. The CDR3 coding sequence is TGTGCCAGTAGTGCCTCGGGACTATTGAAGACCCAGTACTTC. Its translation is CASSASGLLKTQYF.

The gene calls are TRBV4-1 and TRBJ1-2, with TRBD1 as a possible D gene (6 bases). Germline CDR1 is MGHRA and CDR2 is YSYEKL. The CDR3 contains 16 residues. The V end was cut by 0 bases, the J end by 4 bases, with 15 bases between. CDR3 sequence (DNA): TGCGCCAGCAGCCAAGACCAACAGGGTAGGGGCTATGGCTACACCTTC. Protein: CASSQDQQGRGYGYTF.

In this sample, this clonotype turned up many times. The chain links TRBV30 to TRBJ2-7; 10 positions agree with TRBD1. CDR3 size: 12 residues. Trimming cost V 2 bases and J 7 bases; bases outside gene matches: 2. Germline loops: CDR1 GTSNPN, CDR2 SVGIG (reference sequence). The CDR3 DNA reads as TGTGCCTGGAGTCGGACAGGGGGAGAGCAGTACTTC. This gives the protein CAWSRTGGEQYF.

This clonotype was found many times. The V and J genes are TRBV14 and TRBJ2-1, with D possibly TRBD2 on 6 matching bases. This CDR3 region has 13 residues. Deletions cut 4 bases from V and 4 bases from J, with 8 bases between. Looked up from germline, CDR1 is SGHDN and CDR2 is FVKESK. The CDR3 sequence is CASSRSGYNEQFF. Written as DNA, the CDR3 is TGTGCCAGCAGCCGGAGCGGGTACAATGAGCAGTTCTTC.

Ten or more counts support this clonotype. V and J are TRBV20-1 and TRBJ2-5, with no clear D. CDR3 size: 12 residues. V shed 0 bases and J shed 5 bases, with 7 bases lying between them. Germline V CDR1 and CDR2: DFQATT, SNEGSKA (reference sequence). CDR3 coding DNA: TGCAGTGCTAGAGATCGTGTGGAGACCCAGTACTTC. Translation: CSARDRVETQYF.

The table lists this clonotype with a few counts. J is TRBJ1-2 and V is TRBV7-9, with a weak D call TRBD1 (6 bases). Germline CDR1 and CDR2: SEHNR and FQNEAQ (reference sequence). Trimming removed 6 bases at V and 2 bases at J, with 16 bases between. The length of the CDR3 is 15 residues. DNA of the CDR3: TGTGCCAGCAGACCCTCGGGAGACAGGAACTATGGCTACACCTTC. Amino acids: CASRPSGDRNYGYTF.

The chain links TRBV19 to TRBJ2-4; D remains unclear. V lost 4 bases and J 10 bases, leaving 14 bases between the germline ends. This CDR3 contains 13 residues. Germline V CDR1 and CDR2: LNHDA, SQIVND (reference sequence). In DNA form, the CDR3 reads TGTGCCAGTAGTAATCGACGGGTAGGAATTCAGTACTTC. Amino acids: CASSNRRVGIQYF.

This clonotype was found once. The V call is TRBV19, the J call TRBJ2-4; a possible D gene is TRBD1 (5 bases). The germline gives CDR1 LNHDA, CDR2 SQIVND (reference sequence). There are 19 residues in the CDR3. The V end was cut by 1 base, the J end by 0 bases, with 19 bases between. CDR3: CASSIAPPKGLLAKNIQYF. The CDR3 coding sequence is TGTGCCAGTAGTATAGCCCCACCAAAGGGGTTACTAGCCAAAAACATTCAGTACTTC.

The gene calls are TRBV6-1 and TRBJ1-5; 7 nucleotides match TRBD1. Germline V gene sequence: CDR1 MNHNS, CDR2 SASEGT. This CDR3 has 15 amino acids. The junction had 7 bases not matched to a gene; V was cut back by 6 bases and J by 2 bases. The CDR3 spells CASRKQGPGNQPQHF. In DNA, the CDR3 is TGTGCCAGCAGGAAACAGGGGCCGGGCAATCAGCCCCAGCATTTT.

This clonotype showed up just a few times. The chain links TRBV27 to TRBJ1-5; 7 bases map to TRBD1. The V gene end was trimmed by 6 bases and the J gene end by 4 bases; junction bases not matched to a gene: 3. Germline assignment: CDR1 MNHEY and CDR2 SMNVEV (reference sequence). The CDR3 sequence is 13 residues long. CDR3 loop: CASSTGENQPQHF. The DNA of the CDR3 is TGTGCCAGCAGCACAGGGGAGAATCAGCCCCAGCATTTT.

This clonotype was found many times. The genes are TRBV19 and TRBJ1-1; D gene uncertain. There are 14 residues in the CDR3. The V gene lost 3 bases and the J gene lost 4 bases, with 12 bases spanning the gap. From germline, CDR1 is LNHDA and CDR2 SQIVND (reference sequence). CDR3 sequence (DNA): TGTGCCAGTAGTATTCACACGGGGAGCACTGAAGCTTTCTTT. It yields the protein CASSIHTGSTEAFF.

CDR3 residues: CASSQVRASGRGYEQFF. CDR3 in DNA: TGCGCCAGCAGCCAAGTCCGGGCTAGCGGGAGGGGCTATGAGCAGTTCTTC. The chain uses TRBV4-1 and TRBJ2-1; 12 bases map to TRBD2. CDR1 and CDR2 from the germline V gene are MGHRA and YSYEKL. Trimming removed 1 base from V and 8 bases from J; junction bases left unmatched: 9. The CDR3 sequence is 17 residues long.

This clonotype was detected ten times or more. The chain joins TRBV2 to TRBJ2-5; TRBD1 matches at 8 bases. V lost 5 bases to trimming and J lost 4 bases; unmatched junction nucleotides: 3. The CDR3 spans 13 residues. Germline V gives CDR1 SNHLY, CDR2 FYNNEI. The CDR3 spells CASSLQGGETQYF. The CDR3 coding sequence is TGTGCCAGCAGTTTACAGGGGGGAGAGACCCAGTACTTC. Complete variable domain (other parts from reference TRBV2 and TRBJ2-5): EPEVTQTPSHQVTQMGQEVILRCVPISNHLYFYWYRQILGQKVEFLVSFYNNEISEKSEIFDDQFSVERPDGSNFTLKIRSTKLEDSAMYFCASSLQGGETQYFGPGTRLLVL.

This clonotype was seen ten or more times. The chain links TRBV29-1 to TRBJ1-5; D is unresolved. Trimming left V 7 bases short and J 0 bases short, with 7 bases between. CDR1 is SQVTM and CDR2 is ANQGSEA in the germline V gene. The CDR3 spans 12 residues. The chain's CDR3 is CSAAYSNQPQHF. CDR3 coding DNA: TGCAGCGCCGCCTATAGCAATCAGCCCCAGCATTTT.